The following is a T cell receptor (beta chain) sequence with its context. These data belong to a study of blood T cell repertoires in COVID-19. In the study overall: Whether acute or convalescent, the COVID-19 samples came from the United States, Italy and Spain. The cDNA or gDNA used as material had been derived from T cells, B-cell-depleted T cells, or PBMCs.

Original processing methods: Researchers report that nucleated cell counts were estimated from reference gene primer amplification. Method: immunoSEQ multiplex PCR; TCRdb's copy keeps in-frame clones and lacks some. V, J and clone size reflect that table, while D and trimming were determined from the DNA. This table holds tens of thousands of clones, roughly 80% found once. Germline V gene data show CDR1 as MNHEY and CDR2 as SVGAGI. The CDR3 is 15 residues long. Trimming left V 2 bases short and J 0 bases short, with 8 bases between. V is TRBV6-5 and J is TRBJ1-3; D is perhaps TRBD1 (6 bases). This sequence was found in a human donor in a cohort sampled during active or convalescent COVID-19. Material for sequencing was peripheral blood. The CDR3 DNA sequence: TGTGCCAGCAGTTACCAGGGGCCCTCTGGAAACACCATATATTTT. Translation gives CASSYQGPSGNTIYF.